This T cell receptor (beta chain) derives from a study of T cell clusters in autoimmune cytopenias. Study-level background: TRB sequencing had a median approximately 50,000 reads and approximately 2,200 distinct clonotypes per sample. Study observations and caveats: The T cell clusters came from computational analysis alone and lack functional validation. Clustering suggested that physiological T cell clusters were missing in primary autoimmune cytopenia patients. No cluster-lack signature appeared between secondary cytopenia and chronic lymphocytic leukemia patients, apparently due to lymphoma masking.

The CDR3 loop spans 16 amino acids. Germline CDR1 is DFQATT and CDR2 is SNEGSKA (reference sequence). TRB was amplified by touch-down multiplex PCR, primer pools A and B combined. TCRdb re-analyzed the multiplex PCR reads; it lists each CDR3 protein once, without DNA. The sample table sets out some 4,700 distinct CDR3 sequences. Considering frequency, this clonotype is medium-sized. Its antigen is not identified. Some 34,000 genome equivalents of blood DNA were amplified for TRB. Sequenced material: peripheral blood. The clonotype comes from a human donor with an autoimmune cytopenia or autoimmune hepatitis (not recorded which). The genes are TRBV20-1 and TRBJ2-3; TCRdb gives TRBD2 as the D gene, but with no DNA this cannot be confirmed. CDR3 protein: CSYTGTSVTSTDTQYF.